This record looks at one T cell receptor (beta chain) sequence and its context. This table comes from immunoSEQ multiplex PCR, and its TCRdb copy is limited to in-frame clones, with some not included. The sample holds 40,000 to 45,000 clones, around 85% seen once. This specimen belongs to a study of OX40 agonist ivuxolimab in advanced cancers. On the study more broadly: Ivuxolimab, which is an agonistic anti-OX40 (CD134) antibody, was administered to the patients.

The starting material was CD4+ or CD8+ T cells sorted from blood, obtained in a trial of the OX40 agonist ivuxolimab. The source of this sequence is an adult with an advanced solid tumor such as melanoma, head and neck, liver or kidney cancer.

CDR3 amino acids: CASSLEGQTGYTF. The CDR3 nucleotides read TGCGCCAGCAGCTTGGAGGGACAGACCGGCTACACCTTC. This chain links TRBV5-1 with TRBJ1-2, with TRBD1 matching over 7 bases. Losses at the gene ends were 0 bases for V and 8 bases for J; bases not matched to a gene: 4. In germline, CDR1 is SGHRS, CDR2 YFSETQ. The CDR3 is made up of 13 amino acids.